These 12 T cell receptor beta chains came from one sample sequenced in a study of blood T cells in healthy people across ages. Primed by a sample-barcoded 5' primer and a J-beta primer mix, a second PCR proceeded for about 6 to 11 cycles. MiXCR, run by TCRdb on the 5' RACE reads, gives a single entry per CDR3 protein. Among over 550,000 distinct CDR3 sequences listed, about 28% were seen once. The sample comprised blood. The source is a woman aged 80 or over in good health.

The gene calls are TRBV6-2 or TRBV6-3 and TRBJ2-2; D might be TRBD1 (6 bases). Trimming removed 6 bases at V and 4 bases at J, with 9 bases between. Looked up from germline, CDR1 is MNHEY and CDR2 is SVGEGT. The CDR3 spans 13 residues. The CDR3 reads CASSRTATGELFF. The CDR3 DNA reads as TGTGCCAGCAGCCGGACAGCCACCGGGGAGCTGTTTTTT.

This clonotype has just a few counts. The CDR3 region is CSSSPPQGGNTEAFF. The CDR3 coding sequence is TGCAGTTCTTCCCCCCCCCAGGGGGGGAACACTGAAGCTTTCTTT. This chain uses TRBV20-1 with TRBJ1-1; TRBD1 aligns across 7 bases. V lost 8 bases, J lost 1 base, and 13 bases stayed unmatched. CDR1 and CDR2 (germline): DFQATT, SNEGSKA (reference sequence). This CDR3 has 15 residues.

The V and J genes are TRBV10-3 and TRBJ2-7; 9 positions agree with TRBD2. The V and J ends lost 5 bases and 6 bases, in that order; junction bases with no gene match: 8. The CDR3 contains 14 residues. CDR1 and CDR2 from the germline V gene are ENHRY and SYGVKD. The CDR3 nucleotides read TGTGCCATCAGTCCTCCTGCAGCGGGAGGCGAGCAGTACTTC. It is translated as CAISPPAAGGEQYF.

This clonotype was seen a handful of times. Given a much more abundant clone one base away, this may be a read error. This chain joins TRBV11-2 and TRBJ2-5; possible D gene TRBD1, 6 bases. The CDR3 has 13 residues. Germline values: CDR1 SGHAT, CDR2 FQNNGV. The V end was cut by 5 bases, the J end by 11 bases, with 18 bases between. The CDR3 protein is CASSVTGINEQYF. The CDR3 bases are TGTGCCAGCAGCGTGACAGGCATCAATGAGCAGTACTTC.

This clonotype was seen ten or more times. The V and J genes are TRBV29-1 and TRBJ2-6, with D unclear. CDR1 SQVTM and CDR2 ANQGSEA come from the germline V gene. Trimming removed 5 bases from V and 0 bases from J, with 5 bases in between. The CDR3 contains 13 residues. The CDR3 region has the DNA TGCAGCGTTCTCCTCTCTGGGGCCAACGTCCTGACTTTC. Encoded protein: CSVLLSGANVLTF. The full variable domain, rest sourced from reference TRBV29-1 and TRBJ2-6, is SAVISQKPSRDICQRGTSLTIQCQVDSQVTMMFWYRQQPGQSLTLIATANQGSEATYESGFVIDKFPISRPNLTFSTLTVSNMSPEDSSIYLCSVLLSGANVLTFGAGSRLTVL.

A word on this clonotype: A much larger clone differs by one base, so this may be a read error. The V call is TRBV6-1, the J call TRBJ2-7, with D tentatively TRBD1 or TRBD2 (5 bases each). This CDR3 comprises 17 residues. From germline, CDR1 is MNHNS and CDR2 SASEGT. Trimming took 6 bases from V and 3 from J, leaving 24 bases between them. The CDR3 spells CASSGYGRGHGGYEQYF. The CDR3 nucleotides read TGTGCCAGCAGCGGCTACGGTAGGGGTCATGGGGGCTACGAGCAGTACTTC.

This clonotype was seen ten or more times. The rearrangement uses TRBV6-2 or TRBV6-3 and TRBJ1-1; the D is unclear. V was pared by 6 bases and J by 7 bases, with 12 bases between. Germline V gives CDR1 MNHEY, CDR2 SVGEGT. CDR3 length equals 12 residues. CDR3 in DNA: TGTGCCAGCAGCCGCTACGGGAGTGAAGCTTTCTTT. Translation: CASSRYGSEAFF.

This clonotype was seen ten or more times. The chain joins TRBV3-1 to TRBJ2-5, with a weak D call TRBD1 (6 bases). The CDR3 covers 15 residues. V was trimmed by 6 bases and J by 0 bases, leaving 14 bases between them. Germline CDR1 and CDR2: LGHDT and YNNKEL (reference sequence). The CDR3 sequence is CASSPDRRNQETQYF. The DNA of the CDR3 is TGTGCCAGCAGTCCTGACAGGAGGAACCAAGAGACCCAGTACTTC.

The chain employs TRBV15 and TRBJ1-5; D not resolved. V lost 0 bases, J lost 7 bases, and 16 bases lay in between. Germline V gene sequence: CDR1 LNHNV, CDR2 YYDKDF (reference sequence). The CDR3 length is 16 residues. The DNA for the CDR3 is TGTGCCACCAGCAGAGATTCGATCCTGAGGTGGCAGCCCCAGCATTTT. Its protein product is CATSRDSILRWQPQHF. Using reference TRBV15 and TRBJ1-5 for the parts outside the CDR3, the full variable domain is DAMVIQNPRYQVTQFGKPVTLSCSQTLNHNVMYWYQQKSSQAPKLLFHYYDKDFNNEADTPDNFQSRRPNTSFCFLDIRSPGLGDTAMYLCATSRDSILRWQPQHFGDGTRLSIL.

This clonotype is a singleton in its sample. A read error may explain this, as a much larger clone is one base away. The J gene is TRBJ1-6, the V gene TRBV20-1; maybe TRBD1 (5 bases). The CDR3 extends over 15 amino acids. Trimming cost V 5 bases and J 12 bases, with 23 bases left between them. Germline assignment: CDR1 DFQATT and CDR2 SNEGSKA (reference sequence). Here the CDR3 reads CSAQPGLESGQPLHF. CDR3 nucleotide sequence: TGCAGTGCTCAACCAGGACTAGAGTCAGGGCAACCCCTCCACTTT.

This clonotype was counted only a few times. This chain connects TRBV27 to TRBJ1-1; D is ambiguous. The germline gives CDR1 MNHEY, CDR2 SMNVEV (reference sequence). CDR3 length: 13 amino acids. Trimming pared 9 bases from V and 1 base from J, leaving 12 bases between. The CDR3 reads CASTRPGNTEAFF. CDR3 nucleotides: TGTGCCAGTACCCGTCCGGGGAACACTGAAGCTTTCTTT.

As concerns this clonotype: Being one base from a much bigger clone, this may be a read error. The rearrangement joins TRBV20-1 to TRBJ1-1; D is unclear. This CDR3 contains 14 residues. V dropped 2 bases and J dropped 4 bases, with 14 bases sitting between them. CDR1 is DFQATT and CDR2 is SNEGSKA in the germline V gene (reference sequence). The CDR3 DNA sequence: TGCAGTGCTAGATCAGACGGCATGAGCACTGAAGCTTTCTTT. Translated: CSARSDGMSTEAFF.